The 17 T cell receptor beta chains below all came from one sample that was sequenced in a study of T cell clonality in common variable immunodeficiency. These receptors have no identified antigens. Clones were read by immunoSEQ multiplex PCR, and TCRdb kept only the in-frame ones, dropping some. The data show some 25,000 clones, with none appearing a single time. Broader study findings: Fewer deletions and N-nucleotide insertions were reportedly seen in common variable immunodeficiency TCR beta sequences.

Sequencing was carried out using peripheral blood mononuclear cells. The receptors shown here come from a human donor with common variable immunodeficiency.

A note on this clone: The CDR3 end is not reached by the read, which stops 3 residues before it; the germline J gene fills it in. The rearrangement uses TRBV7-9 and TRBJ2-3; D not resolved. CDR3 length: 14 amino acids. V was pared by 1 base and J by 6 bases, with 11 bases between. Germline V gene data show CDR1 as SEHNR and CDR2 as FQNEAQ (reference sequence). The DNA read from the CDR3 is TGTGCCAGCAGCTTAGTTCGCCCGCGGGATACG. Translation: CASSLVRPRDT. In full, the CDR3 is CASSLVRPRDTQYF.

This clone has a handful of counts. The CDR3 extends 3 residues past the end of the read, so its final part is completed from the germline J gene. The rearrangement joins TRBV19 to TRBJ1-4; D might be TRBD1 (5 bases). CDR1 and CDR2 (germline): LNHDA, SQIVND (reference sequence). CDR3 length: 16 amino acids. Trimming left V 7 bases short and J 0 bases short, with 15 bases between. The CDR3 bases that were read are TGTGCCAGTACCACCGCAGGGCGGTCAACTAATGAAAAA. This sequence encodes CASTTAGRSTNEK. The complete CDR3 sequence is CASTTAGRSTNEKLFF.

By share of the sample, this clone is medium-sized. The read stops 3 residues short of the end of the CDR3; the missing end is completed from the germline J gene. This chain connects TRBV5-1 to TRBJ2-5; D perhaps matches TRBD1 (6 bases). The ends were cut back, 0 bases at V and 0 bases at J, with 18 bases in the middle. Per the germline V gene, CDR1 is SGHRS and CDR2 is YFSETQ. The CDR3 is 18 residues long. The CDR3 sequence: CASSLGTGSYLYQETQYF. CDR3 bases read: TGCGCCAGCAGCTTGGGCACAGGGTCGTATCTGTACCAAGAGACC.

This clone was seen a handful of times. With the read ending 3 residues before the CDR3 end, the germline J gene is used to fill in that end. The V call is TRBV20-1, the J call TRBJ2-5; TRBD2 agrees at 11 bases. J lost 5 bases, V lost 3 bases, and 11 bases had no gene match. Germline V gene data show CDR1 as DFQATT and CDR2 as SNEGSKA (reference sequence). This CDR3 contains 16 residues. The CDR3 DNA, read in part, is TGCAGTGCTAGTCAGAGAACTAGCGGGAGCAGGGAGACC. It encodes CSASQRTSGSRET. The CDR3 reads in full as CSASQRTSGSRETQYF.

This clone was found a few times. The DNA ends 3 residues before the CDR3 does, and the rest of the CDR3 is filled in from the germline J gene. This chain links TRBV7-6 with TRBJ2-5; 8 nucleotides agree with TRBD2. Germline V CDR1 and CDR2: SGHVS, FNYEAQ. V trimming: 2 bases; J trimming: 2 bases; junction bases outside the gene matches: 7. This CDR3 has 16 amino acids. The part of the CDR3 DNA that was read is TGTGCCAGCAGCTTAATGGGACTAGGCCCGCAAGAGACC. Translation gives CASSLMGLGPQET. The full CDR3 protein is CASSLMGLGPQETQYF. Drawing the rest from reference TRBV7-6 and TRBJ2-5, the complete variable domain is GAGVSQSPRYKVTKRGQDVALRCDPISGHVSLYWYRQALGQGPEFLTYFNYEAQQDKSGLPNDRFSAERPEGSISTLTIQRTEQRDSAMYRCASSLMGLGPQETQYFGPGTRLLVL.

This clone was counted a few times. The read finishes 3 residues shy of the CDR3 end, and the germline J gene is used to complete it. J is TRBJ2-7 and V is TRBV2; maybe TRBD1 (6 bases). CDR1 and CDR2 from the germline V gene are SNHLY and FYNNEI. The CDR3 loop spans 15 amino acids. V shed 4 bases and J shed 1 base, with 14 bases lying between them. The CDR3 DNA, read in part, is TGTGCCAGCAGTGTGGGCAGGGGTCCTTCCTACGAG. Its protein product is CASSVGRGPSYE. The whole CDR3 is CASSVGRGPSYEQYF.

This clone was found many times. From the germline J gene comes the end of the CDR3, since the read stops 3 residues before it. V usage is TRBV5-1 and J usage is TRBJ2-7; 7 nucleotides agree with TRBD1. The J segment lost 3 bases and the V segment lost 5 bases, leaving 8 bases of the junction unmatched. The CDR3 extends over 14 amino acids. The germline V gene encodes CDR1 SGHRS and CDR2 YFSETQ. CDR3 DNA (partial): TGCGCCAGCAGACCCGGGACAGTGATCTACGAG. It yields the protein CASRPGTVIYE. The entire CDR3 protein is CASRPGTVIYEQYF.

Concerning this clone itself: The read ends 3 residues early relative to the CDR3; the germline J gene fills the gap. The chain joins TRBV7-9 to TRBJ2-5; tentatively, D is TRBD2 (6 bases). The CDR3 runs to 13 residues. CDR1 and CDR2 from the germline V gene are SEHNR and FQNEAQ (reference sequence). The ends were cut back, 5 bases at V and 4 bases at J, with 11 bases in the middle. The chain's CDR3 is CASSPWGVETQYF. CDR3 DNA (partial): TGTGCCAGCAGCCCATGGGGGGTAGAGACC.

This clone came up many times. Coverage ceases 3 residues before the CDR3 finishes, and the germline J gene fills in the end. The rearrangement uses TRBV5-1 and TRBJ2-6, with a tentative D call TRBD1 (6 bases). This CDR3 is built from 16 residues. Germline V gene sequence: CDR1 SGHRS, CDR2 YFSETQ. V lost 0 bases to trimming and J lost 1 base, with 8 bases between them. The covered CDR3 bases are TGCGCCAGCAGCTTGGAGGGGGTTTCTGGGGCCAACGTC. Amino acids: CASSLEGVSGANV. The CDR3 in full is CASSLEGVSGANVLTF. The full variable domain, its missing parts supplied by reference TRBV5-1 and TRBJ2-6, is KAGVTQTPRYLIKTRGQQVTLSCSPISGHRSVSWYQQTPGQGLQFLFEYFSETQRNKGNFPGRFSGRQFSNSRSEMNVSTLELGDSALYLCASSLEGVSGANVLTFGAGSRLTVL.

Note on this clone: The CDR3 end falls 3 residues outside the read, so it is completed with the germline J gene. The genes are TRBV19 and TRBJ1-5; perhaps TRBD1 as D (6 bases). Germline V gene data show CDR1 as LNHDA and CDR2 as SQIVND (reference sequence). The V end lost 4 bases, the J end lost 0 bases, and 22 bases lay between the germline ends. This CDR3 comprises 19 residues. CDR3 DNA, as far as it was read: TGTGCCAGTAGTACCGGTCCCGGGACAAGGACTTATAGCAATCAGCCC. This translates into CASSTGPGTRTYSNQP. The full CDR3 protein reads CASSTGPGTRTYSNQPQHF.

Ten or more counts support this clone. The read comes to an end 3 residues before the CDR3 does, leaving the germline J gene to fill in the end. V is TRBV12-3 or TRBV12-4 and J is TRBJ2-1; weak D call: TRBD2 (6 bases). This CDR3 has 14 residues. Deletions cut 7 bases from V and 9 bases from J, with 19 bases between. This chain's CDR3 is CASTYGTRGGEQFF. Partial CDR3 DNA: TGTGCCAGCACCTACGGGACTCGCGGCGGTGAG.

In this sample, this clone turned up a few times. The CDR3 sequence: CASSISHGTAHQPQHF. The sequenced CDR3 bases are TGTGCCAGTAGTATTTCTCACGGGACAGCTCATCAGCCC. V is TRBV19 and J is TRBJ1-5; 7 nucleotides align to TRBD1. The sequenced fragment ends 3 residues before the CDR3 boundary, so the rest is inferred from the germline J gene. CDR1 and CDR2 from the germline V gene are LNHDA and SQIVND (reference sequence). The J segment lost 5 bases and the V segment lost 3 bases, leaving 10 bases of the junction unmatched. There are 16 residues in the CDR3. Full variable domain (rest looked up from reference TRBV19 and TRBJ1-5): DGGITQSPKYLFRKEGQNVTLSCEQNLNHDAMYWYRQDPGQGLRLIYYSQIVNDFQKGDIAEGYSVSREKKESFPLTVTSAQKNPTAFYLCASSISHGTAHQPQHFGDGTRLSIL.

This clone was seen ten or more times. The read ends 3 residues before the CDR3 terminus; that terminus is restored from the germline J gene. This sequence joins TRBV18 and TRBJ1-2; possibly TRBD1 for D (6 bases). The CDR3 runs to 15 residues. CDR1 is KGHSH and CDR2 is LQKENI in the germline V gene. Trimming took 4 bases from V and 4 from J, leaving 16 bases between them. CDR3 protein: CASSQMTADSYGYTF. The CDR3 DNA, read in part, is TGTGCCAGCTCACAAATGACAGCGGACAGCTATGGC.

This clone turned up a few times. The DNA ends 3 residues before the CDR3 does, and the rest of the CDR3 is filled in from the germline J gene. The gene calls are TRBV6-2 or TRBV6-3 and TRBJ2-3; 7 nucleotides match TRBD2. Germline V gene lookup returns CDR1 MNHEY and CDR2 SVGEGT. Unmatched junction bases numbered 12, after V lost 10 bases and J lost 2 bases. The CDR3 spans 15 residues. The sequenced part of the CDR3 DNA is TGTGCCACCGTCGGGTGGGGACTACTCACAGATACG. This sequence encodes CATVGWGLLTDT. The complete CDR3 protein is CATVGWGLLTDTQYF.

About this clone itself: This sequence may be a read error, since a much larger clone differs from it by one base. The CDR3 end falls 3 residues outside the read, so it is completed with the germline J gene. The chain recombines TRBV2 with TRBJ1-2; D may be TRBD1 (6 bases). There are 13 residues in the CDR3. Germline V lookup: CDR1 SNHLY, CDR2 FYNNEI. The part of the CDR3 DNA that was read is TGTGCCAGCAGCAGGACAGTGAAGGACGGC. Residues: CASSRTVKDG. The CDR3 reads in full as CASSRTVKDGYTF.

A few counts support this clone. The read ends 3 residues before the CDR3 terminus; that terminus is restored from the germline J gene. J is TRBJ2-2 and V is TRBV7-3; 9 bases map to TRBD1. Trimming cost V 6 bases and J 3 bases; bases outside gene matches: 5. This CDR3 region has 15 residues. CDR1 SGHTA and CDR2 FQGTGA come from the germline V gene. CDR3 sequence reads: CASSGQGSDTGELFF. CDR3 DNA (partial): TGTGCCAGCAGTGGACAGGGGAGCGACACCGGGGAG.

To note about this clone: The read comes to an end 3 residues before the CDR3 does, leaving the germline J gene to fill in the end. The chain couples TRBV7-8 to TRBJ2-7; D may be TRBD2 (5 bases). Per the germline V gene, CDR1 is SGHVS and CDR2 is FQNEAQ. The V gene lost 5 bases and the J gene lost 6 bases, with 14 bases spanning the gap. This CDR3 contains 13 residues. The CDR3 here is CASSPGRTREQYF. The CDR3 DNA, read in part, is TGTGCCAGCAGCCCCGGAAGGACTCGCGAG.